These T cell receptor beta chains were read from a single sample in a study of cytomegalovirus exposure and HLA in healthy donors. TCRdb's table, derived via immunoSEQ multiplex PCR, lists solely in-frame clones and lacks some. The data show 250,000 to 300,000 clones, around 85% seen once. Material for sequencing was PBMCs. The receptor set was obtained from a woman aged 18-29 years in good health and CMV-seronegative. Both conserved end residues are part of each CDR3. The D gene is left open where the match is weak. Size is omitted from some rows. Given values are once, few, many or a class for expanded clones.

D,size,V,J,DNA,CDR3
.,.,TRBV27,TRBJ1-5,TGTGCCAGCAGTTCATTTCTAGGAAATCAGCCCCAGCATTTT,CASSSFLGNQPQHF
TRBD1,.,TRBV7-2,TRBJ2-6,TGTGCCAGCAGCTTGGACGGGACAGGGAATCCTGGGGCCAACGTCCTGACTTTC,CASSLDGTGNPGANVLTF
.,few,TRBV7-9,TRBJ1-2,TGTGCCAGCAGCTTAACCGGGTCCAGTGACTACACCTTC,CASSLTGSSDYTF
TRBD1,many,TRBV10-3,TRBJ2-1,TGTGCCATCAGGGACAGGGGTGGCGATGAGCAGTTCTTC,CAIRDRGGDEQFF
.,.,TRBV10-1,TRBJ2-3,TGCGCCAGCAGTGATAGGGGAACAGATACGCAGTATTTT,CASSDRGTDTQYF
TRBD1,.,TRBV7-6,TRBJ1-6,TGTGCCAGCAGCTCCTATTCAGGGGGATCACCCCTCCACTTT,CASSSYSGGSPLHF
TRBD1,.,TRBV11-2,TRBJ1-2,TGTGCCACCTCGACAGGGTTAGGCTATGGCTACACCTTC,CATSTGLGYGYTF
TRBD2,.,TRBV7-9,TRBJ2-3,TGTGCCAGCAGCTCGACCACCGGACTAGCGGATTTCACAGATACGCAGTATTTT,CASSSTTGLADFTDTQYF
TRBD1,.,TRBV5-1,TRBJ2-7,TGCGCCAGCAGCTCCTCCCGGGACAGGTTCTACGAGCAGTACTTC,CASSSSRDRFYEQYF
TRBD2,.,TRBV7-2,TRBJ2-3,TGTGCCAGCAGCCAGGGACTAGCGGGGATAGATACGCAGTATTTT,CASSQGLAGIDTQYF
TRBD1,once,TRBV7-9,TRBJ2-7,TGTGCCACCGAATGGACAGGAACCTACGAGCAGTACTTC,CATEWTGTYEQYF
.,.,TRBV4-3,TRBJ1-2,TGCGCCAGCAGCCAAGATCGAGGTGGCTACACCTTC,CASSQDRGGYTF
TRBD2,.,TRBV2,TRBJ2-7,TGTGCCAGCAGAACTGGGGCTAGCGGGAGGGCCGGCAACGAGCAGTACTTC,CASRTGASGRAGNEQYF
TRBD2,.,TRBV4-3,TRBJ2-1,TGCGCCAGCAGCCAGATTAGCGGGGTTTACAATGAGCAGTTCTTC,CASSQISGVYNEQFF
TRBD1,.,TRBV28,TRBJ1-4,TGTGCCAGCAGTCGCGGGACAGGGTATGAAAAACTGTTTTTT,CASSRGTGYEKLFF
.,.,TRBV2,TRBJ1-1,TGTGCCAGCAGTGAACAGGGGTTGGCCACTGAAGCTTTCTTT,CASSEQGLATEAFF
TRBD2,.,TRBV30,TRBJ2-1,TGTGCCTGGAGTGTAGGAGCTAGCGGGGGAGATGAGCAGTTCTTC,CAWSVGASGGDEQFF
TRBD2,.,TRBV5-6,TRBJ2-7,TGTGCCAGCAGCTTGGACTTGGGGGGACTAGCGGGAGCCTACGAGCAGTACTTC,CASSLDLGGLAGAYEQYF
.,.,TRBV4-3,TRBJ2-5,TGCGCCAGCAGCCAAGAGCCCCAGGGGCAAGAGACCCAGTACTTC,CASSQEPQGQETQYF
.,.,TRBV6-5,TRBJ2-1,TGTGCCAGCAGTTTGAGTAGCGCACTATCCTACAATGAGCAGTTCTTC,CASSLSSALSYNEQFF
TRBD1,.,TRBV5-1,TRBJ1-1,TGCGCCAGCAGCTGGGGGACAGTTGACCTGAACACTGAAGCTTTCTTT,CASSWGTVDLNTEAFF
.,.,TRBV5-1,TRBJ1-1,TGCGCCAGCTCCGAACCGGGACATTCTCTATGGGCTGAAGCTTTCTTT,CASSEPGHSLWAEAFF
.,.,TRBV30,TRBJ2-3,TGTGCCTGGACGAGGGATACGCAGTATTTT,CAWTRDTQYF
TRBD2,few,TRBV7-8,TRBJ2-7,TGTGCCAGCAGCTTAGTAGCGGGAACCTACGAGCAGTACTTC,CASSLVAGTYEQYF
.,.,TRBV13,TRBJ2-4,TGTGCCAGCAGCCCGGCACGGGAAGCCAAAAACATTCAGTACTTC,CASSPAREAKNIQYF
TRBD1,few,TRBV11-2,TRBJ1-4,TGTGCCAGCATTACCGGGACAGGGAAGGGAAAACTGTTTTTT,CASITGTGKGKLFF
.,.,TRBV6-1,TRBJ1-2,TGTGCCAGCAGTGAAACCCTTTGGACAGACTATGGCTACACCTTC,CASSETLWTDYGYTF
TRBD2,.,TRBV5-4,TRBJ2-7,TGTGCCAGCAGCCTATTTCTAGCGGGAGGGGGCGAGCAGTACTTC,CASSLFLAGGGEQYF
TRBD1,many,TRBV30,TRBJ1-5,TGTGCCTGGAGCCCTGGGACAGGGAGACAGCCCCAGCATTTT,CAWSPGTGRQPQHF
.,.,TRBV18,TRBJ2-2,TGTGCCAGCTCACCACTCCGCGAGGGCGGGGAGCTGTTTTTT,CASSPLREGGELFF
.,.,TRBV6-5,TRBJ1-5,TGTGCCAGCGGTCTTCAGGGTGTGGATCAGCCCCAGCATTTT,CASGLQGVDQPQHF
.,few,TRBV10-1,TRBJ1-2,TGCGCCAGCAGTGAGAACCAGGGTACCGGCTACACCTTC,CASSENQGTGYTF
.,.,TRBV11-3,TRBJ2-2,TGTGCCAGCAGCAGTCGAGGCACCGGGGAGCTGTTTTTT,CASSSRGTGELFF
TRBD1,.,TRBV30,TRBJ2-1,TGTGCCTGGAGTTCCCCCGACAGGGAAACGCAGTTCTTC,CAWSSPDRETQFF
TRBD2,.,TRBV27,TRBJ2-7,TGTGCCAGCAGCCGCTTTTCTGGACTAGCGGGTTATTCCTACGAGCAGTACTTC,CASSRFSGLAGYSYEQYF
TRBD2,.,TRBV19,TRBJ2-1,TGTGCCAGTAGTATAATGTTAGCGGGCTACAATGAGCAGTTCTTC,CASSIMLAGYNEQFF
.,.,TRBV6-4,TRBJ2-1,TGTGCCAGCAGTGACTTCTTTAGCGGAGACTACAATGAGCAGTTCTTC,CASSDFFSGDYNEQFF
.,.,TRBV29-1,TRBJ1-2,TGCAGCGTTGAGAGAGGCAGTGGATATGGCTACACCTTC,CSVERGSGYGYTF
TRBD1,.,TRBV25-1,TRBJ1-4,TGTGCCAGCAGTGAATTAGCGACAGGGGCGAGAACTAATGAAAAACTGTTTTTT,CASSELATGARTNEKLFF
TRBD1,.,TRBV27,TRBJ1-2,TGTGCCAGCGGTAACAGGGGGTTGGCTAACTATGGCTACACCTTC,CASGNRGLANYGYTF
TRBD2,.,TRBV7-9,TRBJ2-7,TGTGCCAGCAGCTCCCCCGGGACTAGCGACTACGAGCAGTACTTC,CASSSPGTSDYEQYF
.,few,TRBV7-9,TRBJ1-1,TGTGCCAGCAGCCTTGGAGGGAGCGGGACTGAAGCTTTCTTT,CASSLGGSGTEAFF
TRBD1,few,TRBV5-6,TRBJ2-7,TGTGCCAGCAGCTGGGGGACAGCTTCCTACGAGCAGTACTTC,CASSWGTASYEQYF
.,.,TRBV7-2,TRBJ2-7,TGTGCCAGCGGACAGCGATACTACGAGCAGTACTTC,CASGQRYYEQYF
.,few,TRBV29-1,TRBJ1-2,TGCAGCGTTGATCGCAGGGTAGGAGGCTACACCTTC,CSVDRRVGGYTF
.,.,TRBV27,TRBJ2-7,TGTGCCAGCAGTCTCACACGGTCTCCTTACGGGGATGAGCAGTACTTC,CASSLTRSPYGDEQYF
.,.,TRBV2,TRBJ1-2,TGTGCCAGCAGTGGTGAGGACTATGGCTACACCTTC,CASSGEDYGYTF
TRBD1,.,TRBV11-2,TRBJ2-1,TGTGCCAGCAGCTTACAGGGGGCTCTCTACAATGAGCAGTTCTTC,CASSLQGALYNEQFF
.,.,TRBV25-1,TRBJ1-1,TGTGCCACCTCCGCCAGGGCTTTCTTT,CATSARAFF
.,few,TRBV5-4,TRBJ1-1,TGTGCCAGCAGCTGGCAGGGTACTGCGAACACTGAAGCTTTCTTT,CASSWQGTANTEAFF
TRBD2,.,TRBV5-6,TRBJ2-7,TGTGCCAGCATCCGACTAGCGGGGGAATCCTACGAGCAGTACTTC,CASIRLAGESYEQYF
TRBD2,.,TRBV27,TRBJ2-1,TGTGCCAGCAGCTTATCGCTAGCGGGACACAATGAGCAGTTCTTC,CASSLSLAGHNEQFF
TRBD2,.,TRBV5-6,TRBJ2-3,TGTGCCAGCAGCTGGGAGCGGGAGGGCCAAATAGATACGCAGTATTTT,CASSWEREGQIDTQYF